This is a list of T cell receptor beta chains from one sample in a study of OX40 agonist ivuxolimab in advanced cancers. Clones were sequenced by immunoSEQ multiplex PCR, and TCRdb holds only the in-frame ones, with some missing. Found here are some 76,000 clones, approximately 90% of them singletons; the top ten hold about 8.3%. This specimen consisted of CD4+ or CD8+ T cells sorted from blood, obtained in a trial of the OX40 agonist ivuxolimab. Receptors originate from an adult with an advanced solid tumor such as melanoma, head and neck, liver or kidney cancer. CDR3s include the opening cysteine and the closing phenylalanine or tryptophan. D genes are given only for firm matches. Size is omitted from some rows. Given values are once, few, many or a class for expanded clones.

TRBJ2-7,NA,TRBV7-2,TRBD2,CASSLVGGSNIEQYF,TGTGCCAGCAGCTTAGTGGGCGGGAGCAACATAGAGCAGTACTTC
TRBJ2-7,NA,TRBV19,NA,CASSADPYEQYF,TGTGCCAGTAGTGCTGATCCCTACGAGCAGTACTTC
TRBJ1-6,NA,TRBV5-6,NA,CASSLGPAPASPLHF,TGTGCCAGCAGCTTGGGTCCGGCCCCCGCTTCACCCCTCCACTTT
TRBJ1-6,NA,TRBV19,NA,CASSSPGRRRSPLHF,TGTGCCAGTTCCTCTCCAGGGCGAAGACGTTCACCCCTCCACTTT
TRBJ1-4,NA,TRBV13,NA,CASSLGNRGLNEKLFF,TGTGCCAGCAGCTTAGGAAATCGGGGTTTGAATGAAAAACTGTTTTTT
TRBJ2-3,NA,TRBV7-8,TRBD1,CASSLPGQGAGDTQYF,TGTGCCAGCAGCTTACCGGGACAGGGGGCTGGAGATACGCAGTATTTT
TRBJ1-2,NA,TRBV16,NA,CASSQSRGLGYGYTF,TGTGCCAGCAGCCAAAGCAGGGGACTCGGCTATGGCTACACCTTC
TRBJ2-3,NA,TRBV7-8,NA,CASSFTGGLRDTQYF,TGTGCCAGCAGCTTCACCGGGGGCCTTAGAGATACGCAGTATTTT
TRBJ2-5,NA,TRBV5-6,NA,CASSLGQQETQYF,TGTGCCAGCAGCTTGGGACAGCAAGAGACCCAGTACTTC
TRBJ2-7,NA,TRBV10-3,TRBD2,CAISESSGNSYEQYF,TGTGCCATCAGTGAGTCGAGCGGGAACTCCTACGAGCAGTACTTC
TRBJ1-1,few,TRBV27,NA,CASRDPGAEAFF,TGTGCCAGCAGGGACCCGGGAGCTGAAGCTTTCTTT
TRBJ2-1,NA,TRBV13,NA,CASSLGPTADEQFF,TGTGCCAGCAGCTTAGGGCCAACAGCCGATGAGCAGTTCTTC
TRBJ1-3,NA,TRBV4-3,NA,CASSQDLVGNTIYF,TGCGCCAGCAGCCAAGATCTTGTTGGAAACACCATATATTTT
TRBJ1-2,NA,TRBV18,TRBD1,CASSPNWDRDRYGYTF,TGTGCCAGCTCACCAAATTGGGACAGGGACCGCTATGGCTACACCTTC
TRBJ2-3,NA,TRBV9,NA,CASSVGGSSTDTQYF,TGTGCCAGCAGCGTAGGAGGGTCTAGCACAGATACGCAGTATTTT
TRBJ2-2,NA,TRBV7-6,NA,CASSPRAVGTGELFF,TGTGCCAGCAGCCCCCGGGCGGTTGGCACCGGGGAGCTGTTTTTT
TRBJ1-1,NA,TRBV7-3,NA,CASSFYEDSEAFF,TGTGCCAGCAGCTTTTACGAGGATTCTGAAGCTTTCTTT
TRBJ2-7,NA,TRBV4-1,NA,CASSQDQGEGFYEQYF,TGCGCCAGCAGCCAAGATCAGGGAGAGGGATTCTACGAGCAGTACTTC
TRBJ2-7,NA,TRBV7-8,NA,CASSLFGRDEQYF,TGTGCCAGCAGCTTATTTGGTCGAGACGAGCAGTACTTC
TRBJ1-2,NA,TRBV2,NA,CASSPGGGNYGYTF,TGTGCCAGCAGCCCCGGTGGGGGAAACTATGGCTACACCTTC
TRBJ1-6,few,TRBV5-1,NA,CASSGHGDESLHF,TGCGCCAGCAGCGGGCATGGGGATGAGTCCCTCCACTTT
TRBJ2-1,few,TRBV5-5,NA,CASSLDFGGFLMGNNEQFF,TGTGCCAGCAGCTTGGACTTTGGGGGATTCCTTATGGGTAACAATGAGCAGTTCTTC